This T cell receptor delta chain is from a study of fetal and pediatric gammadelta thymocytes (dated by TCRdb to between 2021 and 2023). Some background on the complete study: The bulk gammadelta thymocyte repertoires combined previously published and newly generated, unpublished data and were used to strengthen a single-cell study of gammadelta thymocyte development. The bulk gammadelta thymocyte repertoire set covered roughly ten subjects in total, 3 fetal thymus donors and 7 pediatric thymus donors. Bulk gammadelta thymocyte repertoires combined previously published data (refs 27,28) with unpublished data. Bulk TCR repertoire data were included to raise the number of subjects and reinforce the CDR3 publicity analysis.

Fetal thymuses came from elective pregnancy terminations at about 14 to 22 weeks estimated gestational age, performed for socio-psychological reasons in Singapore. All fetuses were judged to be structurally normal by ultrasound prior to termination and by gross morphological examination after termination. Thymocytes were stained with Zombie NIR viability dye plus antibodies to CD3 (UCHT1), TCRgammadelta (11F2), TCRVgamma9 (IMMU360) and TCRVdelta2 (IMMU389). Bulk TRD and TRG CDR3 repertoires were produced separately from sorted Vgamma9Vdelta2 and nonVgamma9Vdelta2 gammadelta thymocytes taken from human fetal and pediatric thymuses. Thymic cell suspensions from fetal and post-natal thymuses were prepared as previously described. NonVgamma9Vdelta2 thymocytes were sorted as CD3+ gammadeltaTCR+ cells that did not have the Vgamma9+Vdelta2+ phenotype. Cell sorting was done on a FACS Aria III cell sorter (BD Biosciences).

This clone turned up a few times. Its antigen is not yet known. No clone much larger than this one lies a single base away; base qualities are absent. Sequencing relied on an Illumina MiSeq. Concerning the study's data processing: For publicity analysis, the Vgamma9Vdelta2 and nonVgamma9Vdelta2 bulk CDR3 files were merged for each subject into one combined repertoire per subject. Using base R and dplyr, each CDR3 amino acid sequence was checked across 9 single-cell datasets and approximately 11 bulk repertoires to give a publicity score ranging from 0 to 19. Clones were re-identified by TCRdb from the public reads with CATT, and rows with the same DNA were merged. These V and J calls originate from TCRdb's pipeline instead of the authors' own analysis. Within this sample are over 1,100 delta-chain clones, with around a tenth of them counted one time only. Roughly an eighth of the sample rests with the top ten.

What the research found in general, with its limitations: Fetal gammadelta thymocyte repertoires were previously reported to be enriched for TRDV2, TRGV8 and TRGV9 usage, low N additions and public CDR3s compared with post-natal repertoires.

Including cysteine and phenylalanine, the CDR3 has 19 amino acids. The sequence is cut down to CDR3 DNA, 57 bases in frame from base 1. The germline ends are 17 bases apart after V is trimmed by 3 bases and J by 0 bases. CDR1 GEAIGNYY and CDR2 EKD were looked up in the germline V gene. The specimen was non-Vgamma9Vdelta2 gamma-delta T cells from the thymus. Read against the paper, the sample's cell subset or site label means: CD3+gammadeltaTCR+ thymocytes not co-expressing Vgamma9 and Vdelta2. This sequence uses TRDV2 and TRDJ3, with the D gene possibly TRDD2 or TRDD3, each one fitting 5 bases. TCRdb supplies no J gene; here it was assigned by aligning the nucleotide sequence to germline. This TCR came from a human fetus. The CDR3 region: CACDGRGVPFSWDTRQMFF. At the DNA level, the sequence is TGTGCCTGTGACGGACGGGGGGTTCCTTTCTCCTGGGACACCCGACAGATGTTTTTC.